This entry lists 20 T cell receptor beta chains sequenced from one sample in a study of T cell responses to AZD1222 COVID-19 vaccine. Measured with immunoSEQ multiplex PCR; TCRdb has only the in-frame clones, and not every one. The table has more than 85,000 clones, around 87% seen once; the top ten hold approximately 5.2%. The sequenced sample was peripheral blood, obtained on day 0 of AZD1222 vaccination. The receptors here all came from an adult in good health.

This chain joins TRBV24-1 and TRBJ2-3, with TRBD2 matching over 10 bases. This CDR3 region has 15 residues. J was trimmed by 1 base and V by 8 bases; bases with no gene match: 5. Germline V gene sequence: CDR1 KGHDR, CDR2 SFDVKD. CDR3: CATKPGTSGTDTQYF. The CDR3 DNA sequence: TGTGCCACCAAACCCGGGACTAGCGGCACAGATACGCAGTATTTT.

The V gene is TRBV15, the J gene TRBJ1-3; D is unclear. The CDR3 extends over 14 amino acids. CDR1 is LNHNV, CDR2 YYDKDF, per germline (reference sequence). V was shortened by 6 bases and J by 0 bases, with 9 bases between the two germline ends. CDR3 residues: CATRPGHSGNTIYF. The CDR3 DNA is TGTGCCACCAGGCCGGGTCACTCTGGAAACACCATATATTTT.

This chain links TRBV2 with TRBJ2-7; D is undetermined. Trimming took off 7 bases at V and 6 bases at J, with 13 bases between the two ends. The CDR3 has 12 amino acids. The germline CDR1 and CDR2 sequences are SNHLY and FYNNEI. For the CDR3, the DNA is TGTGCCAGCACCCCCTTGGCCGTCGAGCAGTACTTC. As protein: CASTPLAVEQYF.

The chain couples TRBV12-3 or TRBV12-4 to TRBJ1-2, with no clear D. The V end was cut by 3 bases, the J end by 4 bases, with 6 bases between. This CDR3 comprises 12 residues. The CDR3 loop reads CASSFSSYGYTF. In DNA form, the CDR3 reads TGTGCCAGCAGTTTCTCTAGCTATGGCTACACCTTC.

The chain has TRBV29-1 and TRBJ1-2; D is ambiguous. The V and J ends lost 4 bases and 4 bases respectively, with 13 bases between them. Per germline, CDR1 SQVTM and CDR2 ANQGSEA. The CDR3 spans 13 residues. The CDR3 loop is CSVVGSTIYGYTF. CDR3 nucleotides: TGCAGCGTTGTGGGCTCAACCATCTATGGCTACACCTTC. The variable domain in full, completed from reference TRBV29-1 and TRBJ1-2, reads SAVISQKPSRDICQRGTSLTIQCQVDSQVTMMFWYRQQPGQSLTLIATANQGSEATYESGFVIDKFPISRPNLTFSTLTVSNMSPEDSSIYLCSVVGSTIYGYTFGSGTRLTVV.

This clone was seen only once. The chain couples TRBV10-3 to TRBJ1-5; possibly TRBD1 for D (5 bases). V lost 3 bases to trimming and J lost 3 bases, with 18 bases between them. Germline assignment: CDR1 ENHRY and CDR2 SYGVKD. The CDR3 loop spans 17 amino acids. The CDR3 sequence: CAISDSTGVGDNQPQHF. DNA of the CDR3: TGTGCCATCAGTGATAGTACAGGTGTTGGCGACAATCAGCCCCAGCATTTT.

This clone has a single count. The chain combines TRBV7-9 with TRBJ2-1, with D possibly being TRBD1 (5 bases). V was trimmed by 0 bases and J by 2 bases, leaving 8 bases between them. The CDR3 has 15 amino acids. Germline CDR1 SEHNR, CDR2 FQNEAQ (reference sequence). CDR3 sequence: CASSLAGAAYNEQFF. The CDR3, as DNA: TGTGCCAGCAGCTTAGCAGGGGCTGCCTACAATGAGCAGTTCTTC.

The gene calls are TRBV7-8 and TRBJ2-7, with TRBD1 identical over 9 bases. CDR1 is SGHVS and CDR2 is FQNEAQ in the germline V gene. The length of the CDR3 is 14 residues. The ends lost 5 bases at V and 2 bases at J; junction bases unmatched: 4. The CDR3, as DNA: TGTGCCAGCAGCATAGGACAGGGGCCCTACGAGCAGTACTTC. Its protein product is CASSIGQGPYEQYF. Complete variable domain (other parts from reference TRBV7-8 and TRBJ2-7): GAGVSQSPRYKVAKRGQDVALRCDPISGHVSLFWYQQALGQGPEFLTYFQNEAQLDKSGLPSDRFFAERPEGSVSTLKIQRTQQEDSAVYLCASSIGQGPYEQYFGPGTRLTVT.

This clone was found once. CDR3 residues: CASSPRAGGGNTEAFF. CDR3 DNA sequence: TGCGCCAGCAGCCCTAGGGCAGGGGGCGGAAACACTGAAGCTTTCTTT. This sequence joins TRBV4-3 and TRBJ1-1, with 8 bases that match TRBD1. The length of the CDR3 is 16 residues. Unmatched junction bases numbered 9, after V lost 4 bases and J lost 2 bases. The germline V gene has CDR1 LGHNA and CDR2 YSLEER.

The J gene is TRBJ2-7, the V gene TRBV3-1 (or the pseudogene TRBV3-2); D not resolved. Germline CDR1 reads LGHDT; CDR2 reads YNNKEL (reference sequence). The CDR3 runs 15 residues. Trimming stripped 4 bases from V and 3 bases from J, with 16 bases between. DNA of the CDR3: TGTGCCAGCAGCCGCCCCCGGGTGCGGTTCTACGAGCAGTACTTC. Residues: CASSRPRVRFYEQYF.

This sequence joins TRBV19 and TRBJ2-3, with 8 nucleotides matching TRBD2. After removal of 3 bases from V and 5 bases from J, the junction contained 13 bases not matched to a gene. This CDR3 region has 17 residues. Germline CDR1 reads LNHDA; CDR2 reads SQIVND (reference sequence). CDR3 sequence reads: CASSIPGGGRSGDTQYF. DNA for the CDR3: TGTGCCAGTAGTATTCCGGGTGGCGGGAGGTCGGGAGATACGCAGTATTTT.

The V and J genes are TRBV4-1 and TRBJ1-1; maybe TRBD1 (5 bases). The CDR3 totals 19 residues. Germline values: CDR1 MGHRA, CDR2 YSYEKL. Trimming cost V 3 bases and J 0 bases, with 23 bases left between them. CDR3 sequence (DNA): TGCGCCAGCAGCCAGATTGGCCTAGGGGAGAACCTCATGAACACTGAAGCTTTCTTT. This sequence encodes CASSQIGLGENLMNTEAFF.

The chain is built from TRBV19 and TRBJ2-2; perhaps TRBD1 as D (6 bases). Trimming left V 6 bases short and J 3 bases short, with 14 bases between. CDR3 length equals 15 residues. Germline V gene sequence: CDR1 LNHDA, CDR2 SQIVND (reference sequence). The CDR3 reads CASRGTRPDTGELFF. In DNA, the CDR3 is TGTGCCAGTAGGGGGACACGACCCGACACCGGGGAGCTGTTTTTT.

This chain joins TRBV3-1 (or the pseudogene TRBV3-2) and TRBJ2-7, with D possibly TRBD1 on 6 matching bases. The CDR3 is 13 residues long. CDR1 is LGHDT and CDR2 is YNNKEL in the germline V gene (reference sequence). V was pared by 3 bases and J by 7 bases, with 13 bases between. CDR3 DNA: TGTGCCAGCAGCCAGGGACACCTCTATGAGCAGTACTTC. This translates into CASSQGHLYEQYF.

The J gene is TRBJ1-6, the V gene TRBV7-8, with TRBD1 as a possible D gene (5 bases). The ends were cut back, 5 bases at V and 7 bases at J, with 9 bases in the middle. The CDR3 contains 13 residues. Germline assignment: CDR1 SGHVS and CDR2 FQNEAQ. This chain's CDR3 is CASSPRGNSPLHF. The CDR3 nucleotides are TGTGCCAGCAGCCCCCGGGGGAATTCACCCCTCCACTTT.

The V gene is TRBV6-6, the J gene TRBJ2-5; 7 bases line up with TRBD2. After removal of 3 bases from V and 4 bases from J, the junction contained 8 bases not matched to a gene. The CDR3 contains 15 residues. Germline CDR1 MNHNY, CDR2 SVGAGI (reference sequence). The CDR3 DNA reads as TGTGCCAGCAGTTATATGGCGGGAGAGGGAGAGACCCAGTACTTC. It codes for CASSYMAGEGETQYF.

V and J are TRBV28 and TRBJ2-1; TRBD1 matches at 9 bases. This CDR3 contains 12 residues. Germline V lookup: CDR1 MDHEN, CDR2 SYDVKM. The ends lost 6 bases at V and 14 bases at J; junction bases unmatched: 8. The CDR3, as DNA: TGTGCCAGCAGGCCTGCCGGGACAGGGAAGTTCTTC. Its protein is CASRPAGTGKFF.

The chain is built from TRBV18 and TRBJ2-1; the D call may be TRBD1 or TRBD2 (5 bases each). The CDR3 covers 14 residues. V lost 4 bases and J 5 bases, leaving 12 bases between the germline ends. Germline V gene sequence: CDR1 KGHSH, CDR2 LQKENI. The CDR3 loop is CASSQYGTNNEQFF. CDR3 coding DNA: TGTGCCAGCTCACAGTACGGGACCAACAATGAGCAGTTCTTC. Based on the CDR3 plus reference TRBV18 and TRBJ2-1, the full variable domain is NAGVMQNPRHLVRRRGQEARLRCSPMKGHSHVYWYRQLPEEGLKFMVYLQKENIIDESGMPKERFSAEFPKEGPSILRIQQVVRGDSAAYFCASSQYGTNNEQFFGPGTRLTVL.

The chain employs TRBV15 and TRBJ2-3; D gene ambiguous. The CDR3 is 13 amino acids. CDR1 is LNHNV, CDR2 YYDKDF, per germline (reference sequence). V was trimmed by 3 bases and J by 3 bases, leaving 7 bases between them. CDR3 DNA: TGTGCCACCAGCAGGACAACTACAGATACGCAGTATTTT. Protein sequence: CATSRTTTDTQYF.

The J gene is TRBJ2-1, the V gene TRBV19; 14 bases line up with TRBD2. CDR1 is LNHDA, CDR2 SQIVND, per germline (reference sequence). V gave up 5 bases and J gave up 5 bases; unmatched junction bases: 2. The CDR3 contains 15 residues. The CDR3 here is CASSRTSGGNNEQFF. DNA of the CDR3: TGTGCCAGTAGTCGGACTAGCGGGGGGAACAATGAGCAGTTCTTC.